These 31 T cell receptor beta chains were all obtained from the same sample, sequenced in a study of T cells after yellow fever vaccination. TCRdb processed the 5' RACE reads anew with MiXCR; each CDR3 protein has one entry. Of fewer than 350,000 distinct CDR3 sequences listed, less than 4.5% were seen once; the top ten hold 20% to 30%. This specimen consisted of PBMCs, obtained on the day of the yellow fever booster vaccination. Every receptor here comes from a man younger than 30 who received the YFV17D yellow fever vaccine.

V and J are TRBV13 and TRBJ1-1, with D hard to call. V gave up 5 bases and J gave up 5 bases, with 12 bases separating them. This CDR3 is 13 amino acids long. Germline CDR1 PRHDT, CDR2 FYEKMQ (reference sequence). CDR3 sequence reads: CASSPLSGTEAFF. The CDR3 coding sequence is TGTGCCAGCAGCCCCCTTTCCGGAACTGAAGCTTTCTTT.

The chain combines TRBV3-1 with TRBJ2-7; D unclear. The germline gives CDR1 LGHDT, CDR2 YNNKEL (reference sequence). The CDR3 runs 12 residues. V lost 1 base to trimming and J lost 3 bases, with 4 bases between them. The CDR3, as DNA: TGTGCCAGCAGCCAAGGGGACTACGAGCAGTACGTC. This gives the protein CASSQGDYEQYV.

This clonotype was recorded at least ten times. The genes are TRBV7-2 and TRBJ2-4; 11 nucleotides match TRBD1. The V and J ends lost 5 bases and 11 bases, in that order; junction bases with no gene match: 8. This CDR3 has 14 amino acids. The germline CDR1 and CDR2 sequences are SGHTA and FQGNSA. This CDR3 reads CASSPPGDRGFQYF. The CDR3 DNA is TGTGCCAGCAGCCCCCCGGGGGACAGGGGGTTTCAGTACTTC.

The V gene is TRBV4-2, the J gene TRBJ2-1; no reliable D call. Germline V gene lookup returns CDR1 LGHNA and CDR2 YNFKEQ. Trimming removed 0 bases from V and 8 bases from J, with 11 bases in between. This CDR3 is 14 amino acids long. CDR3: CASSQDLFIYEQFF. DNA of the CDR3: TGTGCCAGCAGCCAAGATCTGTTTATATATGAGCAGTTCTTC.

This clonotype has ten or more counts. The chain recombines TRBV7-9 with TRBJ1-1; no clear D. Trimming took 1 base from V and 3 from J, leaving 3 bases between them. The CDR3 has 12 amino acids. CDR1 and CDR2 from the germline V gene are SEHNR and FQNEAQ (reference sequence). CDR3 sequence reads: CASSLDDTEAFF. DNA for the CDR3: TGTGCCAGCAGCTTAGATGACACTGAAGCTTTCTTT.

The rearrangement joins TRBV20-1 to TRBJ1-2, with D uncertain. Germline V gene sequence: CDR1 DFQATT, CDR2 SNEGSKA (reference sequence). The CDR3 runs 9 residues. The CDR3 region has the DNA TGCAGATCCCTAGCCGGCTACACCTTC. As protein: CRSLAGYTF.

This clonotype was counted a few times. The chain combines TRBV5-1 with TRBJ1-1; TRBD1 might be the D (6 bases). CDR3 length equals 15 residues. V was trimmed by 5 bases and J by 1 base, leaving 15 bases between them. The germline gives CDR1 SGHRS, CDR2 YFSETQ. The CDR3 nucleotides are TGCGCCAGCAGGATGGCAGGGGAGCGGAACACTGAAGCTTTCTTT. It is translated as CASRMAGERNTEAFF. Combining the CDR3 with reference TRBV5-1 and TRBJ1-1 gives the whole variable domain KAGVTQTPRYLIKTRGQQVTLSCSPISGHRSVSWYQQTPGQGLQFLFEYFSETQRNKGNFPGRFSGRQFSNSRSEMNVSTLELGDSALYLCASRMAGERNTEAFFGQGTRLTVV.

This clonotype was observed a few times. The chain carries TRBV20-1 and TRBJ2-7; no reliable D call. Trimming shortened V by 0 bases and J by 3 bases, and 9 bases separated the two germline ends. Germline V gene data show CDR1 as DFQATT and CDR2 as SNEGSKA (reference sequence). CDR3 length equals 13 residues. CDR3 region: CSARDRPDYEQYF. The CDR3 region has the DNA TGCAGTGCTAGAGACAGGCCGGACTACGAGCAGTACTTC.

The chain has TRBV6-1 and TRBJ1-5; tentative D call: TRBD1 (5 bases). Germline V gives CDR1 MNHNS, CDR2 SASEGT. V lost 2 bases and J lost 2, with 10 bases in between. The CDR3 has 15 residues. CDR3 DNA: TGTGCCAGCAGTGAATATGGGGCAGGCAATCAGCCCCAGCATTTT. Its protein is CASSEYGAGNQPQHF.

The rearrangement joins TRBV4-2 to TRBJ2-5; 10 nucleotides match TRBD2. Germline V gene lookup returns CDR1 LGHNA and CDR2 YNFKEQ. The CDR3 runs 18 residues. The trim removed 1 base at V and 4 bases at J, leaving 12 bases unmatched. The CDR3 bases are TGTGCCAGCAGCCAAGTGATCGCAGCGGGGGGGCCTGGAGAGACCCAGTACTTC. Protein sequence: CASSQVIAAGGPGETQYF.

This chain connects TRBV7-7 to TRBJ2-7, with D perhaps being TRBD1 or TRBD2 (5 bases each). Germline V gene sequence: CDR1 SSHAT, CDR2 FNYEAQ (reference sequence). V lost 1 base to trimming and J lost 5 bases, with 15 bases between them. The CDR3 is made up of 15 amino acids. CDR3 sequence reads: CASSLGTLGVDEQYF. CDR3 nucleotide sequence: TGTGCCAGCAGCTTAGGTACACTGGGGGTGGACGAGCAGTACTTC.

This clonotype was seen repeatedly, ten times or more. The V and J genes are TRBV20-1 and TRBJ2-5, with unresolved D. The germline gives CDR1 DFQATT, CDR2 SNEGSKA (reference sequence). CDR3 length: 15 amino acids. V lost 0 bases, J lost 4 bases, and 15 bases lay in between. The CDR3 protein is CSARELGKTPETQYF. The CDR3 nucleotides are TGCAGTGCTAGAGAACTCGGAAAGACCCCAGAGACCCAGTACTTC.

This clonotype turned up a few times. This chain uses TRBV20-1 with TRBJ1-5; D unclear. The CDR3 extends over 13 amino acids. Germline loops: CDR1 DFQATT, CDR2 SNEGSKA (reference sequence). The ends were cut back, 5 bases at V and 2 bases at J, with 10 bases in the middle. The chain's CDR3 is CSAVHRGNQPQHF. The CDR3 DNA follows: TGCAGTGCTGTACATAGGGGCAATCAGCCCCAGCATTTT.

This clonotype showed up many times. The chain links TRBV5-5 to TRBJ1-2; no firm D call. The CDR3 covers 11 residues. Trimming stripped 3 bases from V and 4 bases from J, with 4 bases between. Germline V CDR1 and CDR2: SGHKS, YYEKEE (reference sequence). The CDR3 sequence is CASSWGYGYTF. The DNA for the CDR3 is TGTGCCAGCAGCTGGGGCTATGGCTACACCTTC.

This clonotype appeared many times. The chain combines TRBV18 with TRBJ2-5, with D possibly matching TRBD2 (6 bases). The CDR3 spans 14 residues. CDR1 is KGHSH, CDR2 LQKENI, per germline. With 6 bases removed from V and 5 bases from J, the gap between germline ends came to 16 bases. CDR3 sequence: CASSRQGGVETQYF. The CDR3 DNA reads TGTGCCAGCTCCCGCCAGGGAGGAGTTGAGACCCAGTACTTC. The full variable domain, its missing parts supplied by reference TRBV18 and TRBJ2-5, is NAGVMQNPRHLVRRRGQEARLRCSPMKGHSHVYWYRQLPEEGLKFMVYLQKENIIDESGMPKERFSAEFPKEGPSILRIQQVVRGDSAAYFCASSRQGGVETQYFGPGTRLLVL.

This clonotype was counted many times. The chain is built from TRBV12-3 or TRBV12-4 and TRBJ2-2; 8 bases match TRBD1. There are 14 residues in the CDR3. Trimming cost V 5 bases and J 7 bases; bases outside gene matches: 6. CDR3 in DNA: TGTGCCAGCAGTAGGACAGGGCGTAGCGGGGAGCTGTTTTTT. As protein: CASSRTGRSGELFF.

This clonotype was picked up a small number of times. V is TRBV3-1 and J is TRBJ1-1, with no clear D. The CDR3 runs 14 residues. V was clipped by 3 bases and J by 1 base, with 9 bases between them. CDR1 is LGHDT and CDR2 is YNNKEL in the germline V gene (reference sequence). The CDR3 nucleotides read TGTGCCAGCAGCCACACCGACGGGAACACTGAAGCTTTCTTT. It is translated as CASSHTDGNTEAFF. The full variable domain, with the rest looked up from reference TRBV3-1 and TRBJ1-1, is DTAVSQTPKYLVTQMGNDKSIKCEQNLGHDTMYWYKQDSKKFLKIMFSYNNKELIINETVPNRFSPKSPDKAHLNLHINSLELGDSAVYFCASSHTDGNTEAFFGQGTRLTVV.

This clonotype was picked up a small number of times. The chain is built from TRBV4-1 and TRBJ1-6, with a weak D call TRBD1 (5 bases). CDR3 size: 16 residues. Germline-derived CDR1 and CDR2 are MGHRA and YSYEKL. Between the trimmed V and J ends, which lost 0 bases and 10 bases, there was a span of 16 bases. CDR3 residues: CASSQDSQGIRSPLHF. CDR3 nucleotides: TGCGCCAGCAGCCAAGATTCGCAGGGAATACGCTCACCCCTCCACTTT.

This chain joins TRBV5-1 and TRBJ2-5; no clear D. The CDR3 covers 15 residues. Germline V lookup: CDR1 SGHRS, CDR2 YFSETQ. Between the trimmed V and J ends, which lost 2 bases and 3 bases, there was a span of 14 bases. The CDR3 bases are TGCGCCAGCAGCTTATTCAACGTTCCAGAAGAGACCCAGTACTTC. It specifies CASSLFNVPEETQYF.

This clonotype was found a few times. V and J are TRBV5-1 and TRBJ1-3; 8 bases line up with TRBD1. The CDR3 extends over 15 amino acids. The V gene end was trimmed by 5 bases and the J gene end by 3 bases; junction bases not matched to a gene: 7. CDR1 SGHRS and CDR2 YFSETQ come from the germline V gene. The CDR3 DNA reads TGCGCCAGCAGTGCCCAGGGGGCAAATGGAAACACCATATATTTT. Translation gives CASSAQGANGNTIYF. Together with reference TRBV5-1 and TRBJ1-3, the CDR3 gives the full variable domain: KAGVTQTPRYLIKTRGQQVTLSCSPISGHRSVSWYQQTPGQGLQFLFEYFSETQRNKGNFPGRFSGRQFSNSRSEMNVSTLELGDSALYLCASSAQGANGNTIYFGEGSWLTVV.

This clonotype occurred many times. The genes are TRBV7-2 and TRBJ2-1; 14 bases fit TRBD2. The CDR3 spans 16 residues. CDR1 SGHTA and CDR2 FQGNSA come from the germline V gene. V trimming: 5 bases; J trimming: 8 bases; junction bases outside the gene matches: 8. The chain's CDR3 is CASSPTGTSGGDEQFF. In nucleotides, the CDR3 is TGTGCCAGCAGCCCCACCGGGACTAGCGGGGGAGATGAGCAGTTCTTC. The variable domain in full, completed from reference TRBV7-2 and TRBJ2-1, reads GAGVSQSPSNKVTEKGKDVELRCDPISGHTALYWYRQSLGQGLEFLIYFQGNSAPDKSGLPSDRFSAERTGGSVSTLTIQRTQQEDSAVYLCASSPTGTSGGDEQFFGPGTRLTVL.

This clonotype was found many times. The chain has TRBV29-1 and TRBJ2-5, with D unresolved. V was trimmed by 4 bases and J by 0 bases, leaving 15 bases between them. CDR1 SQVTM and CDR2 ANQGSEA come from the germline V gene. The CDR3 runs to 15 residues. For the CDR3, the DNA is TGCAGCGTTGGAACAGCCTACCCGTACCAAGAGACCCAGTACTTC. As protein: CSVGTAYPYQETQYF.

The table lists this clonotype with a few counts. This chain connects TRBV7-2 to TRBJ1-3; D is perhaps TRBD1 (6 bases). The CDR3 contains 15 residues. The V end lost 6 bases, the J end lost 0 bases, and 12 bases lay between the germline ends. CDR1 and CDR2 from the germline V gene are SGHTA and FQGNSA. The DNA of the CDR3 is TGTGCCAGCAGTCTGGGGGGCACCTCTGGAAACACCATATATTTT. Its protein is CASSLGGTSGNTIYF. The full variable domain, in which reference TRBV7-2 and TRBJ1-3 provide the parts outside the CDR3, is GAGVSQSPSNKVTEKGKDVELRCDPISGHTALYWYRQSLGQGLEFLIYFQGNSAPDKSGLPSDRFSAERTGGSVSTLTIQRTQQEDSAVYLCASSLGGTSGNTIYFGEGSWLTVV.

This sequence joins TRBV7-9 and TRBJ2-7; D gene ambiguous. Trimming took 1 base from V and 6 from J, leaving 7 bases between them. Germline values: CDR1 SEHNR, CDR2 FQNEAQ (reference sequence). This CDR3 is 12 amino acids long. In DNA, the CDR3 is TGTGCCAGCAGCTTAGGTGTCAGCGAGCAGTACTTC. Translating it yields CASSLGVSEQYF.

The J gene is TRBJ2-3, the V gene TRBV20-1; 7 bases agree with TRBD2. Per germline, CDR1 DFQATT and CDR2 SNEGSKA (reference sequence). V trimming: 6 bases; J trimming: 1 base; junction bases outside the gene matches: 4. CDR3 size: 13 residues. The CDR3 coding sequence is TGCAGTGCAGGTCGGGGGGGCACAGATACGCAGTATTTT. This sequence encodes CSAGRGGTDTQYF.

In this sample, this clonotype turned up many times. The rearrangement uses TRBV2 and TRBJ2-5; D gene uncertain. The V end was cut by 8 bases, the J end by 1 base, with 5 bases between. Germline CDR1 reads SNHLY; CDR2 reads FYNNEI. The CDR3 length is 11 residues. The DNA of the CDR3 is TGTGCCAGCGGCAGCCAAGAGACCCAGTACTTC. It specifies CASGSQETQYF. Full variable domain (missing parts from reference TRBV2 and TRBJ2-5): EPEVTQTPSHQVTQMGQEVILRCVPISNHLYFYWYRQILGQKVEFLVSFYNNEISEKSEIFDDQFSVERPDGSNFTLKIRSTKLEDSAMYFCASGSQETQYFGPGTRLLVL.

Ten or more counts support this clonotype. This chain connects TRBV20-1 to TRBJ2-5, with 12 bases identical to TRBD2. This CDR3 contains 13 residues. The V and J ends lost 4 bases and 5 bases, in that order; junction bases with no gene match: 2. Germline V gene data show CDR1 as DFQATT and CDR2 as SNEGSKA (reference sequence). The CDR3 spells CSATGLAGETQYF. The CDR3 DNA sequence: TGCAGTGCTACTGGACTAGCGGGGGAGACCCAGTACTTC.

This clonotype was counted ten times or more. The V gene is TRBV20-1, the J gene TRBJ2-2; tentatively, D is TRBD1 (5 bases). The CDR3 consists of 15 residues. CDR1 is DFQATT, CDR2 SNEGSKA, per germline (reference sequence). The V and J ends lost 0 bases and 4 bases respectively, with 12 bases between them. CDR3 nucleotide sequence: TGCAGTGCTAGAGATGGCAGGGTGGGCACCGGGGAGCTGTTTTTT. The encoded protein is CSARDGRVGTGELFF.

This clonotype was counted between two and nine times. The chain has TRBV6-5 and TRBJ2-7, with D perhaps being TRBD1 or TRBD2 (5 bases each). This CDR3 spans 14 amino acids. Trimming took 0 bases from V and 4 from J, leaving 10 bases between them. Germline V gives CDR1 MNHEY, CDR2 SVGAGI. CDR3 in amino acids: CASSYSGERYEQYV. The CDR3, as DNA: TGTGCCAGCAGTTACTCAGGGGAGCGGTACGAGCAGTACGTC.

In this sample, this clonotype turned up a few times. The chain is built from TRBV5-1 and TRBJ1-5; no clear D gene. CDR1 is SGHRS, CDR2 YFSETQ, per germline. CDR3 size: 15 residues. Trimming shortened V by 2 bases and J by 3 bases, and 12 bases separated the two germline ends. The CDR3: CASSFSGQPNQPQHF. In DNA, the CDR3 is TGCGCCAGCAGCTTCAGCGGGCAGCCCAATCAGCCCCAGCATTTT.

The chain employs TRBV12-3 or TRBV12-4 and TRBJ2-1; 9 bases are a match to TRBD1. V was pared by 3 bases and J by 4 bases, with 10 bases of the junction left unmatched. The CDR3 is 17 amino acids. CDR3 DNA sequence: TGTGCCAGCAGTTTCGTTGTTGGGACAGGGAGATACAATGAGCAGTTCTTC. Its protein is CASSFVVGTGRYNEQFF.